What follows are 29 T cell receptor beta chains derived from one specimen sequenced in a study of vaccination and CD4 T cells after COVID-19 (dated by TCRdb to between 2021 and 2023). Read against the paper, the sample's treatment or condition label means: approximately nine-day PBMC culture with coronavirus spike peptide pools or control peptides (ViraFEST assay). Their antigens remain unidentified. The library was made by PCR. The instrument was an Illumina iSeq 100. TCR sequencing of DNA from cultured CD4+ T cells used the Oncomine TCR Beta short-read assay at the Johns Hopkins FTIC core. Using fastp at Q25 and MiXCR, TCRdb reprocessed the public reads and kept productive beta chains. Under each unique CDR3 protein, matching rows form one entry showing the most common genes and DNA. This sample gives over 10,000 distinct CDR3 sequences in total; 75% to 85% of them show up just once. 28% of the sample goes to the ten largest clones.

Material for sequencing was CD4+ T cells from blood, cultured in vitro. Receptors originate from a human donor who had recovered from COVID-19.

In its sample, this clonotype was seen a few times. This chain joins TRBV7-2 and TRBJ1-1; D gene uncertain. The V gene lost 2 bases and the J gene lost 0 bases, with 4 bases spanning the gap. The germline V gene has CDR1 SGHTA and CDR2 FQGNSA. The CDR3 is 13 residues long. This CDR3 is CASSLTLNTEAFF. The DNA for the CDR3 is TGTGCCAGCAGCTTAACCCTGAACACTGAAGCTTTCTTT.

The CDR3 sequence is CASSLYGDTQYF. The CDR3 region has the DNA TGTGCCAGCAGCTTATACGGCGATACGCAGTATTTT. The chain has TRBV7-2 and TRBJ2-3, with D uncertain. The germline CDR1 and CDR2 sequences are SGHTA and FQGNSA. Trimming removed 2 bases at V and 6 bases at J, with 6 bases between. The CDR3 length is 12 residues.

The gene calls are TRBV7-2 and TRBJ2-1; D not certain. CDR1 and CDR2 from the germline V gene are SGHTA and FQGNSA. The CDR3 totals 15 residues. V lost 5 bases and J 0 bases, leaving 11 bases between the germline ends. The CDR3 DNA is TGTGCCAGCAGCGCCGTAAAGAGCTCCTACAATGAGCAGTTCTTC. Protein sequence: CASSAVKSSYNEQFF.

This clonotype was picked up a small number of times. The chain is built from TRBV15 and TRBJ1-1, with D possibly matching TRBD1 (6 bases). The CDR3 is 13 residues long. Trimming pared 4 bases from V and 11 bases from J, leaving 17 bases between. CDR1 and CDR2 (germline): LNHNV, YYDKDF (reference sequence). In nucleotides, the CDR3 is TGTGCCACCAGCAACGAGGGGGGGGCTGGGGCTTTCTTT. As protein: CATSNEGGAGAFF.

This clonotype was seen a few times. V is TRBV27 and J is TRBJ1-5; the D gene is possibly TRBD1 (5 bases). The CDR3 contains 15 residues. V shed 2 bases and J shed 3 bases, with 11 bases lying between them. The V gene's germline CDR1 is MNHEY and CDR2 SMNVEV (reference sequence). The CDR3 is CASSLAGAYNQPQHF. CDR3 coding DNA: TGTGCCAGCAGTTTAGCCGGGGCGTACAATCAGCCCCAGCATTTT.

CDR3 region: CASHRNAARLTDTQYF. In DNA form, the CDR3 reads TGTGCCAGCCACCGGAATGCGGCGAGGCTGACAGATACGCAGTATTTT. This chain links TRBV28 with TRBJ2-3; D uncertain. Germline lookup yields CDR1 MDHEN and CDR2 SYDVKM. V was trimmed by 8 bases and J by 3 bases, leaving 21 bases between them. CDR3 length: 16 residues.

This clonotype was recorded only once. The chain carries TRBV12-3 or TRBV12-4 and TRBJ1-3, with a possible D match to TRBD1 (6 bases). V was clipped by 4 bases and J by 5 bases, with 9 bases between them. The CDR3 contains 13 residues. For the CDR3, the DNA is TGTGCCAGCAGTTCGACAGGTCGAAACACCATATATTTT. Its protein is CASSSTGRNTIYF.

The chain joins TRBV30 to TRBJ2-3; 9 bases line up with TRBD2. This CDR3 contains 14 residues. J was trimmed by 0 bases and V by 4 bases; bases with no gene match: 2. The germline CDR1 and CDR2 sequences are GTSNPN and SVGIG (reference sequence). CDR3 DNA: TGTGCCTGGACTAGCGGGGATAGCACAGATACGCAGTATTTT. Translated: CAWTSGDSTDTQYF.

The CDR3: CASCARADLGYGYTF. The CDR3 DNA is TGTGCCTCCTGTGCTCGGGCGGACCTAGGCTATGGCTACACCTTC. The gene calls are TRBV27 and TRBJ1-2, with unresolved D. Germline V lookup: CDR1 MNHEY, CDR2 SMNVEV (reference sequence). The ends were cut back, 11 bases at V and 4 bases at J, with 23 bases in the middle. This CDR3 comprises 15 residues.

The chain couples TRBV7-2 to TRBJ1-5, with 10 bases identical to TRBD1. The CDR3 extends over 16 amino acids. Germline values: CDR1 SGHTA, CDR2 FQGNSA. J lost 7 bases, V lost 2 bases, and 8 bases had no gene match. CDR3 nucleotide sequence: TGTGCCAGCAGCTTAATTTGGGACAGGGGCGGACAGCCCCAGCATTTT. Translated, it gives CASSLIWDRGGQPQHF.

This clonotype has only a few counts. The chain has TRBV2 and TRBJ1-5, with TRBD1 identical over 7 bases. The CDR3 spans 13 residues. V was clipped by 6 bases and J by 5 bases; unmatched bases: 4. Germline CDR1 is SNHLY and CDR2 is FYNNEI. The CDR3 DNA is TGTGCCAGCAGGTCAGACAGGGATCAGCCCCAGCATTTT. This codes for CASRSDRDQPQHF.

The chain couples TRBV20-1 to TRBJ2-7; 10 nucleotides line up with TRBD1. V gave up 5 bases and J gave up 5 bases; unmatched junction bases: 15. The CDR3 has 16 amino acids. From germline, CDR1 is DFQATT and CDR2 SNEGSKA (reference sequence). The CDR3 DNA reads TGCAGTGCTTCCCTCTTGGAGGGACAGGGGACCCACGAGCAGTACTTC. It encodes CSASLLEGQGTHEQYF.

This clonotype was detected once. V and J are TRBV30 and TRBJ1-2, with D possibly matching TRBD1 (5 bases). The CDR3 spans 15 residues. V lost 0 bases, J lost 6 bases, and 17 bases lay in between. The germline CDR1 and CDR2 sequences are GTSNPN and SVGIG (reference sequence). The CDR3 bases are TGTGCCTGGAGTGTACAGCAGGGCCCTTGGGATGGCTACACCTTC. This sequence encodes CAWSVQQGPWDGYTF.

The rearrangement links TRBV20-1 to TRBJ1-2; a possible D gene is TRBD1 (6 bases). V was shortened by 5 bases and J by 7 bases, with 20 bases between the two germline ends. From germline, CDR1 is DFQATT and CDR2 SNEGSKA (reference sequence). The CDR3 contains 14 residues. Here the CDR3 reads CSAATDRRGGGYTF. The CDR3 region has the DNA TGCAGTGCTGCAACAGACAGAAGGGGGGGTGGCTACACCTTC.

As DNA, the CDR3 is TGTGCCATCAGACTCGACAGGGACACAGATACGCAGTATTTT. Translated: CAIRLDRDTDTQYF. The rearrangement links TRBV10-3 to TRBJ2-3; 7 bases agree with TRBD1. There are 14 residues in the CDR3. The junction had 5 bases not matched to a gene; V was cut back by 6 bases and J by 2 bases. Germline V gene data show CDR1 as ENHRY and CDR2 as SYGVKD.

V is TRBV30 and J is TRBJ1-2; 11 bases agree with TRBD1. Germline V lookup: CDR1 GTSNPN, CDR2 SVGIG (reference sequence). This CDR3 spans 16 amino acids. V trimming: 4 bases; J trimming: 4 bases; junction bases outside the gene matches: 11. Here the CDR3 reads CAWTYSSGTGGYGYTF. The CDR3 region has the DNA TGTGCCTGGACGTACAGTTCCGGGACAGGGGGCTATGGCTACACCTTC.

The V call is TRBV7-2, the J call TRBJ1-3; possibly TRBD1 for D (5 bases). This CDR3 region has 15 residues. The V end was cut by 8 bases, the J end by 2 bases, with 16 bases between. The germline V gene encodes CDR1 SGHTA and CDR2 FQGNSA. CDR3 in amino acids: CASCYMWGAGNTIYF. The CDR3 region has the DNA TGTGCCAGCTGCTATATGTGGGGGGCTGGAAACACCATATATTTT.

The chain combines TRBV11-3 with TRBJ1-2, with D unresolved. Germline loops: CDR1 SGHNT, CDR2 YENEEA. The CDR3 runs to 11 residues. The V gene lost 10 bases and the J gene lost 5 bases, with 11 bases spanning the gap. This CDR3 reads CATGPRYGYTF. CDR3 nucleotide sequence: TGTGCCACCGGACCGCGGTATGGCTACACCTTC. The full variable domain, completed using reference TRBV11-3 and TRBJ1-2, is EAGVVQSPRYKIIEKKQPVAFWCNPISGHNTLYWYLQNLGQGPELLIRYENEEAVDDSQLPKDRFSAERLKGVDSTLKIQPAELGDSAVYLCATGPRYGYTFGSGTRLTVV.

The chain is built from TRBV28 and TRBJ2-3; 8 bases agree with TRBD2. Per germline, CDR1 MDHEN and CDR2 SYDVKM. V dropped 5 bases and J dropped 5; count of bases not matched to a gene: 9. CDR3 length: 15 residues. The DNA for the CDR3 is TGTGCCAGCAGTCCCCTCGGGGCGGGAGGAGATACGCAGTATTTT. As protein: CASSPLGAGGDTQYF.

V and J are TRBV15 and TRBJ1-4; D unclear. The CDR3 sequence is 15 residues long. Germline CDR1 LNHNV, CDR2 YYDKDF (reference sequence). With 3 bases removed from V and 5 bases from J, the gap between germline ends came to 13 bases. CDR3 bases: TGTGCCACCAGCAGGGGGATACAAGGGAATGAAAAACTGTTTTTT. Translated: CATSRGIQGNEKLFF.

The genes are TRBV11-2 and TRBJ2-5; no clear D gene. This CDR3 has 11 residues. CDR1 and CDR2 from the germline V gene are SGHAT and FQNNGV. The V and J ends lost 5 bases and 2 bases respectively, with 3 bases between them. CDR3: CASSIQETQYF. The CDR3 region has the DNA TGTGCCAGCAGCATACAAGAGACCCAGTACTTC.

The chain's CDR3 is CASSYAPPGSYNSPLHF. The DNA of the CDR3 is TGTGCCAGCAGTTACGCCCCGCCGGGCTCCTATAATTCACCCCTCCACTTT. V is TRBV6-5 and J is TRBJ1-6; D remains unclear. Germline loops: CDR1 MNHEY, CDR2 SVGAGI. The CDR3 has 17 residues. V was pared by 2 bases and J by 0 bases, with 11 bases between.

CDR3 sequence: CASSPGTGGKNEQFF. The CDR3 bases are TGCGCCAGCAGTCCCGGGACAGGGGGCAAGAATGAGCAGTTCTTC. The chain combines TRBV10-1 with TRBJ2-1; 12 bases are a match to TRBD1. V trimming: 5 bases; J trimming: 7 bases; junction bases outside the gene matches: 6. This CDR3 contains 15 residues. Germline CDR1 WNHNN, CDR2 SYGVQD (reference sequence).

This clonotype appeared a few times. The CDR3 sequence is CASLKAGTHQETQYF. In nucleotides, the CDR3 is TGTGCCAGCCTTAAAGCCGGGACACACCAAGAGACCCAGTACTTC. The chain recombines TRBV21-1 with TRBJ2-5; the D call in the table, TRBD1, was not verified against the DNA. TRBV21-1 represents a pseudogene. The CDR3 spans 15 residues.

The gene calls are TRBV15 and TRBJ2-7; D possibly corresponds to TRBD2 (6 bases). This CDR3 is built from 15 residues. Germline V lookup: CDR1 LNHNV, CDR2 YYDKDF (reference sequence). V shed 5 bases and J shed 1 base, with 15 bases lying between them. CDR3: CATSGGIPGSYEQYF. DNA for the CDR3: TGTGCCACCAGCGGCGGGATCCCGGGGTCCTACGAGCAGTACTTC.

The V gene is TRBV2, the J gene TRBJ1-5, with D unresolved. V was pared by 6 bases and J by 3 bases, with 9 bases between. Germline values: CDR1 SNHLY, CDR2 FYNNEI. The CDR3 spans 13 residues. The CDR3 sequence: CASSGPHNQPQHF. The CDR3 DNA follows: TGTGCCAGCAGCGGGCCACACAATCAGCCCCAGCATTTT.

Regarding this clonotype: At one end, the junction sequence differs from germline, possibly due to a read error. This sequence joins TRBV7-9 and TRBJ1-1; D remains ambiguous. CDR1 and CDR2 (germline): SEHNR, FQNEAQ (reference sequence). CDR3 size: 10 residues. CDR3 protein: CASSFQWPAF. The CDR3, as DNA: TGTGCCAGCAGCTTCCAGTGGCCAGCCTTT.

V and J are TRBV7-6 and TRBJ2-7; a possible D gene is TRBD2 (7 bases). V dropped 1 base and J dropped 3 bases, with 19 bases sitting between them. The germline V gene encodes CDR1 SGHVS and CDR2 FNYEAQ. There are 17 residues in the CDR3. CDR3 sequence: CASSLGGWGGAGYEQYF. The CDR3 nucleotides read TGTGCCAGCAGCTTAGGAGGTTGGGGGGGGGCAGGCTACGAGCAGTACTTC.

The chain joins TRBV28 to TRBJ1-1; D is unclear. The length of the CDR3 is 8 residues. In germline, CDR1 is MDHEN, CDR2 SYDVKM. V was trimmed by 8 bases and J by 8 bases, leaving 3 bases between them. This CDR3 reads CASGEAFF. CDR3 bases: TGTGCCAGCGGGGAAGCTTTCTTT. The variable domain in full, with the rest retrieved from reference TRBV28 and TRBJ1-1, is DVKVTQSSRYLVKRTGEKVFLECVQDMDHENMFWYRQDPGLGLRLIYFSYDVKMKEKGDIPEGYSVSREKKERFSLILESASTNQTSMYLCASGEAFFGQGTRLTVV.